This note documents a single TCR beta chain sequence. This record belongs to a study of shared clonotypes between healthy human individuals. Repertoires were generated with immunoSEQ multiplex PCR, while TCRdb's copy carries only in-frame clones and drops some. The repertoire holds roughly 700,000 clones, with around 74% as singletons. V dropped 3 bases and J dropped 5 bases, with 11 bases sitting between them. Germline values: CDR1 SGHRS, CDR2 YFSETQ. The CDR3 extends over 13 amino acids. The sequenced sample was memory CD4+ T cells sorted from blood. As for subset: CD45RA-negative fraction. The clonotype comes from a woman in her twenties or thirties in good health. This chain uses TRBV5-1 with TRBJ2-5, with D unclear. CDR3: CASSSQVQETQYF. CDR3 sequence (DNA): TGCGCCAGCAGCTCCCAGGTTCAGGAGACCCAGTACTTC.